These T cell receptor beta chains were read from a single sample in a study of T cell responses to AZD1222 COVID-19 vaccine. Profiled with immunoSEQ multiplex PCR; TCRdb holds only in-frame clones, not every one. The sample gives tens of thousands of clones, roughly nine tenths of which show up once; over 25% is in the top ten. The source material was peripheral blood, sampled 28 days after the second AZD1222 dose. The receptor set was obtained from an adult who received the AZD1222 COVID-19 vaccine. CDR3s include the opening cysteine and the closing phenylalanine or tryptophan. Each record gives: D gene, J gene, clone size, V gene, CDR3 protein, CDR3 DNA. The D gene is left open where the match is weak. Some rows have no size entry. The others give once, few or many, or a class for an expanded clone.

>TRBD1|TRBJ1-5|-|TRBV30
CAWSVGTGAQGSYSNQPQHF
TGTGCCTGGAGTGTGGGGACAGGGGCCCAAGGTTCTTATAGCAATCAGCCCCAGCATTTT
>TRBD2|TRBJ2-2|-|TRBV5-5
CASSLELAGVLGGELFF
TGTGCCAGCAGCTTGGAGCTAGCGGGAGTCTTAGGCGGGGAGCTGTTTTTT
>-|TRBJ1-1|-|TRBV28
CASGEDNSNTEAFF
TGTGCCAGCGGTGAAGACAACTCAAACACTGAAGCTTTCTTT
>-|TRBJ1-4|-|TRBV6-6
CASSFGPNEKLFF
TGTGCCAGCAGTTTCGGGCCTAATGAAAAACTGTTTTTT
>-|TRBJ2-3|-|TRBV11-3
CASSSSLQGTTDTQYF
TGTGCCAGCAGCTCAAGCCTACAGGGAACCACAGATACGCAGTATTTT
>-|TRBJ1-2|-|TRBV9
CASMSGQSMGYTF
TGTGCCAGCATGTCGGGCCAGTCTATGGGCTACACCTTC
>-|TRBJ2-7|-|TRBV28
CASSLLGPYEQYF
TGTGCCAGCAGTTTATTAGGTCCTTACGAGCAGTACTTC
>-|TRBJ1-1|medium-sized|TRBV27
CASSPQMNTEAFF
TGTGCCAGCAGCCCACAAATGAACACTGAAGCTTTCTTT
>TRBD2|TRBJ2-3|-|TRBV9
CASSVSSGRNTDTQYF
TGTGCCAGCAGCGTTTCTAGCGGGAGGAATACAGATACGCAGTATTTT
>-|TRBJ1-1|-|TRBV18
CASSPGNTEAFF
TGTGCCAGCTCACCGGGGAACACTGAAGCTTTCTTT
>-|TRBJ1-1|-|TRBV5-4
CASSFFSHTEAFF
TGTGCCAGCAGCTTCTTCAGCCACACTGAAGCTTTCTTT
>TRBD2|TRBJ2-3|-|TRBV19
CASSIRRLAANTDTQYF
TGTGCCAGTAGTATACGTAGGCTAGCGGCCAACACAGATACGCAGTATTTT
>TRBD2|TRBJ2-7|-|TRBV6-1
CASRERTSGPYEQYF
TGTGCCAGCAGAGAAAGGACTAGCGGCCCCTACGAGCAGTACTTC
>-|TRBJ2-5|-|TRBV5-4
CASSGSGGETQYF
TGTGCCAGCAGCGGCTCTGGGGGGGAGACCCAGTACTTC
>TRBD2|TRBJ2-3|-|TRBV4-2
CASSQEGKREGTDTQYF
TGTGCCAGCAGCCAAGAGGGGAAGCGGGAGGGCACAGATACGCAGTATTTT
>-|TRBJ1-2|-|TRBV3-1/TRBV3-2
CASSQVSGLYGYTF
TGTGCCAGCAGCCAGGTATCAGGCCTCTATGGCTACACCTTC
>-|TRBJ1-2|-|TRBV19
CASSINSEYGYTF
TGTGCCAGTAGTATTAACAGTGAATATGGCTACACCTTC
>-|TRBJ1-3|-|TRBV7-8
CASSLVDRSGNTIYF
TGTGCCAGCAGCTTAGTCGACCGCTCTGGAAACACCATATATTTT
>TRBD2|TRBJ2-3|-|TRBV6-5
CASMGGGHLDTQYF
TGTGCCAGCATGGGGGGGGGTCATTTGGATACGCAGTATTTT
>-|TRBJ1-6|-|TRBV9
CASSVEAGDNSPLHF
TGTGCCAGCAGCGTAGAAGCAGGGGATAATTCACCCCTCCACTTT
>TRBD1|TRBJ1-6|-|TRBV15
CATSSSGQGTSPLHF
TGTGCCACCAGCAGTTCGGGACAGGGGACTTCACCCCTCCACTTT
>-|TRBJ1-1|-|TRBV5-6
CASSHPRASTEAFF
TGTGCCAGCAGCCATCCAAGGGCATCCACTGAAGCTTTCTTT
>-|TRBJ2-7|-|TRBV9
CASSPQGEGNYEQYF
TGTGCCAGCAGCCCCCAGGGGGAGGGGAACTACGAGCAGTACTTC
>-|TRBJ1-5|few|TRBV5-1
CASSRAGDNQPQHF
TGCGCCAGCAGTAGGGCAGGGGACAATCAGCCCCAGCATTTT
>TRBD1|TRBJ2-1|-|TRBV19
CASSKRDRGFYNEQFF
TGTGCCAGTAGTAAAAGGGACAGGGGTTTCTACAATGAGCAGTTCTTC
>TRBD2|TRBJ2-1|-|TRBV28
CASSPRTSGPYNEQFF
TGTGCCAGCAGTCCCCGGACTAGCGGCCCCTACAATGAGCAGTTCTTC
>-|TRBJ1-3|-|TRBV10-3
CAISAGTSGNTIYF
TGTGCCATCAGTGCCGGGACCTCTGGAAACACCATATATTTT
>-|TRBJ1-2|-|TRBV28
CASSLMVVGGSYGYTF
TGTGCCAGCAGTTTAATGGTGGTGGGGGGCTCCTATGGCTACACCTTC
>-|TRBJ2-2|-|TRBV21-1
CASSTQRRGQGNGELFF
TGTGCCAGCAGCACCCAAAGGCGCGGACAGGGGAACGGGGAGCTGTTTTTT
>-|TRBJ2-3|-|TRBV19
CASTVRGATDTQYF
TGTGCCAGTACAGTCAGGGGAGCCACAGATACGCAGTATTTT
>TRBD1|TRBJ1-6|few|TRBV9
CASSFGTGNSPLHF
TGTGCCAGCAGCTTTGGGACAGGGAATTCACCCCTCCACTTT
>-|TRBJ2-1|-|TRBV4-1
CASSQAGTPVDEQFF
TGCGCCAGCAGCCAAGCCGGGACCCCTGTTGATGAGCAGTTCTTC
>-|TRBJ2-7|few|TRBV6-5
CASAPPGGRGEQYF
TGTGCCAGCGCCCCCCCGGGCGGCAGGGGCGAGCAGTACTTC
>TRBD1|TRBJ2-3|-|TRBV2
CASSSGGDTQYF
TGTGCCAGCAGCTCAGGGGGAGATACGCAGTATTTT
>-|TRBJ2-3|-|TRBV3-1/TRBV3-2
CASSQGGSDTQYF
TGTGCCAGCAGCCAGGGTGGCTCAGATACGCAGTATTTT
>-|TRBJ1-5|-|TRBV27
CASSPSLFARHDSYQPQHF
TGTGCCAGCAGTCCCTCCCTGTTTGCCCGACACGATAGTTACCAGCCCCAGCATTTT
>TRBD2|TRBJ2-7|-|TRBV5-1
CASSLEPSGDLGAEQYF
TGCGCCAGCAGCTTGGAGCCAAGCGGGGACTTAGGGGCCGAGCAGTACTTC
>TRBD1|TRBJ2-6|-|TRBV5-4
CASSQRTGGGSGANVLTF
TGTGCCAGCAGCCAACGGACAGGGGGCGGGTCTGGGGCCAACGTCCTGACTTTC
>TRBD1|TRBJ2-5|-|TRBV11-3
CASSRGTGGRETQYF
TGTGCCAGCAGCAGAGGGACAGGGGGCCGAGAGACCCAGTACTTC
>-|TRBJ2-1|-|TRBV29-1
CSVEEPSPNEQFF
TGCAGCGTTGAAGAACCTAGCCCCAATGAGCAGTTCTTC
>TRBD2|TRBJ2-7|-|TRBV15
CATSRADSGIVDEQYF
TGTGCCACCAGCAGAGCCGATAGCGGGATCGTGGACGAGCAGTACTTC
>-|TRBJ2-7|-|TRBV5-6
CASTNEGGTMREQYF
TGTGCCAGCACCAACGAGGGGGGGACTATGAGGGAGCAGTACTTC
>TRBD1|TRBJ1-2|once|TRBV6-5
CAGSDRGYGYTF
TGTGCCGGCAGCGACAGGGGGTATGGCTACACCTTC
>TRBD1|TRBJ2-5|-|TRBV15
CATSRDLGQGETQYF
TGTGCCACCAGCAGAGATTTAGGACAGGGGGAGACCCAGTACTTC
>-|TRBJ2-7|once|TRBV28
CASSLGSSGREYF
TGTGCCAGCAGTTTGGGGAGTAGCGGCAGAGAATACTTC
>-|TRBJ2-7|-|TRBV5-1
CASSLSAGTIYEQYF
TGCGCCAGCAGCTTGTCGGCGGGCACAATCTACGAGCAGTACTTC
>-|TRBJ1-2|-|TRBV19
CASSSFLTGVYYGYTF
TGTGCCAGTAGTTCGTTCCTTACGGGGGTATACTATGGCTACACCTTC
>TRBD2|TRBJ2-7|-|TRBV15
CATSRGGLAGLYEQYF
TGTGCCACCAGCAGAGGCGGACTAGCGGGACTCTACGAGCAGTACTTC
>-|TRBJ2-6|-|TRBV6-4
CASQRDSGANVLTF
TGTGCCAGTCAAAGGGACTCTGGGGCCAACGTCCTGACTTTC